Below, 26 T cell receptor beta chains from the same sample are listed, as sequenced in a study of cytomegalovirus exposure and HLA in healthy donors. A multiplex PCR was run with 60 Vbeta primers and 13 Jbeta primers. Assay: immunoSEQ multiplex PCR; the TCRdb copy retains only in-frame clones and omits some. There are 200,000 or so clones in the sample; 75% to 80% occur only once, and 4.5% to 7.5% lies in the top ten. Source material: PBMCs. The source is a woman between 25 and 40 years old in good health and CMV-seropositive.

This clone appeared once. Additional DNA sequences in this sample encode the identical CDR3. This chain links TRBV9 with TRBJ1-2, with D perhaps TRBD1 (6 bases). V lost 3 bases to trimming and J lost 5 bases, with 8 bases between them. Germline values: CDR1 SGDLS, CDR2 YYNGEE. The CDR3 has 12 residues. As DNA, the CDR3 is TGTGCCAGCAGCGCAGGGGTTTATGGCTACACCTTC. It encodes CASSAGVYGYTF.

The V call is TRBV28, the J call TRBJ1-3; D is ambiguous. CDR1 is MDHEN and CDR2 is SYDVKM in the germline V gene. Between the trimmed V and J ends, which lost 5 bases and 5 bases, there was a span of 7 bases. This CDR3 region has 12 residues. CDR3 protein: CASSPLRNTIYF. CDR3 nucleotide sequence: TGTGCCAGCAGTCCACTCAGAAACACCATATATTTT.

The chain has TRBV5-1 and TRBJ2-1; TRBD2 is a possible D gene (6 bases). The CDR3 extends over 17 amino acids. Germline V gene lookup returns CDR1 SGHRS and CDR2 YFSETQ. Between the trimmed V and J ends, which lost 9 bases and 4 bases, there was a span of 26 bases. The CDR3 is CATMPGSIGSGYNEQFF. The CDR3 bases are TGCGCCACCATGCCTGGAAGTATCGGGAGCGGGTACAATGAGCAGTTCTTC.

V and J are TRBV9 and TRBJ2-7, with TRBD2 as a possible D gene (5 bases). Trimming left V 2 bases short and J 5 bases short, with 11 bases between. Germline CDR1 SGDLS, CDR2 YYNGEE. The CDR3 runs 13 residues. CDR3 residues: CASSVGELDEQYF. For the CDR3, the DNA is TGTGCCAGCAGCGTGGGAGAGTTGGACGAGCAGTACTTC.

The rearrangement joins TRBV6-6 to TRBJ1-6; the match to TRBD1 covers 11 bases. The V gene end was trimmed by 2 bases and the J gene end by 7 bases; junction bases not matched to a gene: 1. In germline, CDR1 is MNHNY, CDR2 SVGAGI (reference sequence). CDR3 length: 15 residues. The CDR3 protein is CASSYRDRGNSPLHF. For the CDR3, the DNA is TGTGCCAGCAGTTACAGGGACAGGGGGAATTCACCCCTCCACTTT.

This clone appeared a few times. The CDR3 DNA follows: TGCGCCAGCAGCGGCCGGGACTATCGGCAGTATTTT. It is translated as CASSGRDYRQYF. The rearrangement joins TRBV5-1 to TRBJ2-3, with 7 bases lining up with TRBD2. This CDR3 comprises 12 residues. Germline CDR1 reads SGHRS; CDR2 reads YFSETQ. The V segment lost 4 bases and the J segment 11 bases; nucleotides outside the gene matches: 7.

The V gene is TRBV18, the J gene TRBJ1-5; 10 bases align to TRBD1. Germline loops: CDR1 KGHSH, CDR2 LQKENI. This CDR3 region has 18 residues. The junction had 13 bases not matched to a gene; V was cut back by 3 bases and J by 5 bases. The chain's CDR3 is CASSPGPPGQGRYQPQHF. CDR3 DNA sequence: TGTGCCAGCTCACCGGGCCCCCCGGGACAGGGGCGTTATCAGCCCCAGCATTTT.

This chain links TRBV9 with TRBJ1-1; D possibly corresponds to TRBD1 (5 bases). The germline V gene encodes CDR1 SGDLS and CDR2 YYNGEE. There are 16 residues in the CDR3. The ends were cut back, 0 bases at V and 1 base at J, with 13 bases in the middle. CDR3 bases: TGTGCCAGCAGCGTAGGCAGAGGCAGGGCGAACACTGAAGCTTTCTTT. Its protein is CASSVGRGRANTEAFF.

The chain couples TRBV6-1 to TRBJ2-3; 10 bases are shared with TRBD1. J was trimmed by 0 bases and V by 6 bases; bases with no gene match: 3. Germline V CDR1 and CDR2: MNHNS, SASEGT. This CDR3 is 15 amino acids long. CDR3 loop: CASRDRGSSTDTQYF. The CDR3 nucleotides are TGTGCCAGCAGGGACAGGGGGTCGAGCACAGATACGCAGTATTTT.

This chain connects TRBV6-5 to TRBJ1-5; possibly TRBD1 for D (6 bases). This CDR3 is built from 15 residues. The V gene's germline CDR1 is MNHEY and CDR2 SVGAGI. Trimming shortened V by 5 bases and J by 3 bases, and 14 bases separated the two germline ends. The CDR3 nucleotides read TGTGCCAGCAGTCCGAAGGACAGCCCCAATCAGCCCCAGCATTTT. Encoded protein: CASSPKDSPNQPQHF.

The V and J genes are TRBV7-9 and TRBJ1-4, with TRBD1 identical over 7 bases. The CDR3 is 16 residues long. Germline V gene lookup returns CDR1 SEHNR and CDR2 FQNEAQ (reference sequence). V shed 3 bases and J 8 bases; nucleotides not matched to a gene: 12. In DNA, the CDR3 is TGTGCCAGCAGCTTTGGTATCGACAGGGCGGGCGAAAAACTGTTTTTT. Amino acids: CASSFGIDRAGEKLFF.

Turning to this clone: This CDR3 is also generated by other DNA sequences in the sample. The V and J genes are TRBV28 and TRBJ1-1; the match to TRBD1 covers 7 bases. The CDR3 sequence is 10 residues long. Trimming removed 6 bases from V and 8 bases from J; junction bases left unmatched: 0. CDR1 and CDR2 from the germline V gene are MDHEN and SYDVKM. Written as DNA, the CDR3 is TGTGCCAGCAGCAGGGGGGAAGCTTTCTTT. Protein product: CASSRGEAFF.

This clone was counted only a few times. V usage is TRBV7-9 and J usage is TRBJ1-2; a possible D gene is TRBD1 (6 bases). The V gene lost 5 bases and the J gene lost 5 bases, with 18 bases spanning the gap. The CDR3 contains 15 residues. Per germline, CDR1 SEHNR and CDR2 FQNEAQ (reference sequence). CDR3 loop: CASSPGRGGEYGYTF. CDR3 coding DNA: TGTGCCAGCAGCCCGGGCCGGGGGGGCGAGTATGGCTACACCTTC.

The chain joins TRBV7-6 to TRBJ2-3; TRBD2 matches 9 bases. The CDR3 totals 17 residues. Germline CDR1 is SGHVS and CDR2 is FNYEAQ. Trimming cost V 1 base and J 5 bases; bases outside gene matches: 10. CDR3 sequence: CASSLEALAGLRDTQYF. Written as DNA, the CDR3 is TGTGCCAGCAGCTTAGAGGCTCTAGCGGGATTGCGAGATACGCAGTATTTT. Full variable domain (rest looked up from reference TRBV7-6 and TRBJ2-3): GAGVSQSPRYKVTKRGQDVALRCDPISGHVSLYWYRQALGQGPEFLTYFNYEAQQDKSGLPNDRFSAERPEGSISTLTIQRTEQRDSAMYRCASSLEALAGLRDTQYFGPGTRLTVL.

This chain joins TRBV19 and TRBJ1-5, with D possibly being TRBD1 (6 bases). V was shortened by 8 bases and J by 7 bases, with 18 bases between the two germline ends. The CDR3 is 14 amino acids. Germline V gene sequence: CDR1 LNHDA, CDR2 SQIVND (reference sequence). The CDR3 protein is CASSDTGRGQPQHF. The CDR3 DNA sequence: TGTGCCAGTTCCGATACAGGGAGGGGGCAGCCCCAGCATTTT.

The V call is TRBV5-1, the J call TRBJ2-5, with a weak D call TRBD1 (5 bases). The V end lost 0 bases, the J end lost 5 bases, and 11 bases lay between the germline ends. Per germline, CDR1 SGHRS and CDR2 YFSETQ. The CDR3 runs to 14 residues. CDR3 protein: CASSLAQGSETQYF. For the CDR3, the DNA is TGCGCCAGCAGCTTGGCCCAGGGTTCGGAGACCCAGTACTTC. Full variable domain (rest looked up from reference TRBV5-1 and TRBJ2-5): KAGVTQTPRYLIKTRGQQVTLSCSPISGHRSVSWYQQTPGQGLQFLFEYFSETQRNKGNFPGRFSGRQFSNSRSEMNVSTLELGDSALYLCASSLAQGSETQYFGPGTRLLVL.

J is TRBJ2-7 and V is TRBV9, with D hard to call. CDR3 length equals 16 residues. Trimming removed 0 bases from V and 0 bases from J, with 13 bases in between. CDR1 and CDR2 from the germline V gene are SGDLS and YYNGEE. The CDR3 DNA follows: TGTGCCAGCAGCGTAGGAATAGGTCAGCGCTCCTACGAGCAGTACTTC. Encoded protein: CASSVGIGQRSYEQYF.

The chain combines TRBV29-1 with TRBJ2-7; 11 nucleotides align to TRBD1. This CDR3 spans 13 amino acids. The germline V gene has CDR1 SQVTM and CDR2 ANQGSEA. With V trimmed by 7 bases and J by 0 bases, 2 bases remained unmatched. DNA of the CDR3: TGCAGCGCAGGGACAGGGGGCTCCTACGAGCAGTACTTC. As protein: CSAGTGGSYEQYF.

V gene TRBV5-1 combines with J gene TRBJ2-3; 9 bases are shared with TRBD1. Germline CDR1 and CDR2: SGHRS and YFSETQ. J gave up 3 bases and V 3 bases, and 8 bases lay outside the gene matches. This CDR3 has 16 residues. The CDR3 is CASSWDREGGTDTQYF. DNA of the CDR3: TGCGCCAGCAGCTGGGACAGGGAGGGAGGAACAGATACGCAGTATTTT.

A single count supports this clone. The CDR3 DNA reads as TGTGCCAGCAGGGTTGGACTTCTCTACGAGCAGTACTTC. As protein: CASRVGLLYEQYF. This rearrangement joins TRBV2 to TRBJ2-7; D is perhaps TRBD2 (5 bases). The V and J ends lost 6 bases and 3 bases respectively, with 12 bases between them. This CDR3 is built from 13 residues. Germline CDR1 SNHLY, CDR2 FYNNEI.

This chain uses TRBV15 with TRBJ1-3; D gene ambiguous. V lost 6 bases and J lost 0, with 15 bases in between. CDR3 size: 16 residues. CDR1 is LNHNV, CDR2 YYDKDF, per germline (reference sequence). The CDR3 is CATSPLRLNSGNTIYF. The CDR3 DNA is TGTGCCACCAGTCCCCTCAGGCTAAACTCTGGAAACACCATATATTTT.

The gene calls are TRBV5-4 and TRBJ1-5; D might be TRBD1 (6 bases). This CDR3 has 13 residues. Trimming pared 2 bases from V and 6 bases from J, leaving 9 bases between. Germline CDR1 and CDR2: SGHNT and YYREEE (reference sequence). The CDR3 bases are TGTGCCAGCAGCTTTGGGGGCGCTCAGCCCCAGCATTTT. Amino acids: CASSFGGAQPQHF.

This clone was counted at least ten times. The gene calls are TRBV19 and TRBJ2-1, with D possibly matching TRBD2 (6 bases). Germline CDR1 reads LNHDA; CDR2 reads SQIVND (reference sequence). The CDR3 runs 13 residues. Deletions cut 6 bases from V and 3 bases from J, with 9 bases between. The CDR3 region has the DNA TGTGCCAGTAGAAGGGACTTCTACAATGAGCAGTTCTTC. This translates into CASRRDFYNEQFF.

CDR3 amino acids: CASSWGRTNQPQHF. Here the CDR3 DNA reads TGTGCCAGCAGTTGGGGCAGGACCAATCAGCCCCAGCATTTT. V and J are TRBV6-5 and TRBJ1-5, with D tentatively TRBD1 (5 bases). The CDR3 is 14 residues long. Germline V gives CDR1 MNHEY, CDR2 SVGAGI. V was trimmed by 4 bases and J by 3 bases, leaving 10 bases between them.

V is TRBV5-4 and J is TRBJ2-2; 7 positions match TRBD2. V trimming: 0 bases; J trimming: 2 bases; junction bases outside the gene matches: 1. Germline loops: CDR1 SGHNT, CDR2 YYREEE (reference sequence). This CDR3 comprises 15 residues. In DNA, the CDR3 is TGTGCCAGCAGCTTGGCTAGCGGTAACACCGGGGAGCTGTTTTTT. As protein: CASSLASGNTGELFF.

This clone was detected only a few times. This rearrangement joins TRBV6-1 to TRBJ2-7; TRBD1 matches 7 bases. The CDR3 has 14 residues. The junction had 9 bases not matched to a gene; V was cut back by 3 bases and J by 7 bases. Germline CDR1 reads MNHNS; CDR2 reads SASEGT. In nucleotides, the CDR3 is TGTGCCAGCAGTGATAGGACAGGTCGATGGGAGCAGTACTTC. This sequence encodes CASSDRTGRWEQYF.